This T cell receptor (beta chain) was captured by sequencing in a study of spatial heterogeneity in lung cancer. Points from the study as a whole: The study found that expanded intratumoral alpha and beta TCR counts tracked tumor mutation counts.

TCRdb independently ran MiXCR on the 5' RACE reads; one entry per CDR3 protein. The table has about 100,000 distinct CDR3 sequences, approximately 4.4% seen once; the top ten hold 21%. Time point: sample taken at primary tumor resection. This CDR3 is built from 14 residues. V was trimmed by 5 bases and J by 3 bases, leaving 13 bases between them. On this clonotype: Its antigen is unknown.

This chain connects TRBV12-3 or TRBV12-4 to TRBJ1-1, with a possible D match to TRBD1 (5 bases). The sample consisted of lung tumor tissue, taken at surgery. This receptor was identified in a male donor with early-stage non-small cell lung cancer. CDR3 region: CASSKGTKDTEAFF. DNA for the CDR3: TGTGCCAGCAGTAAAGGGACGAAGGACACTGAAGCTTTCTTT.